The 7 T cell receptor beta chains listed next were all sequenced from one sample in a study of blood T cell repertoires in COVID-19. The protocol was immunoSEQ multiplex PCR, while the TCRdb copy is restricted to in-frame clones and leaves out a portion. The table shows about 64,000 clones, with approximately 90% occurring only once. The sample comprised peripheral blood. The receptors were sampled from a man between 70 and 80 years old with acute or convalescent COVID-19.

V gene TRBV4-1 combines with J gene TRBJ2-5, with 12 nucleotides matching TRBD2. This CDR3 has 19 residues. CDR1 MGHRA and CDR2 YSYEKL come from the germline V gene. Germline trimming cut 1 base from V and 2 bases from J; bases unmatched to any gene: 11. The CDR3 here is CASSQGLAGGPRRQETQYF. The DNA of the CDR3 is TGCGCCAGCAGCCAAGGGCTAGCGGGGGGGCCGAGGAGACAAGAGACCCAGTACTTC.

The gene calls are TRBV11-2 and TRBJ2-1, with D maybe TRBD2 (7 bases). CDR1 and CDR2 (germline): SGHAT, FQNNGV. V was cut by 5 bases and J by 13 bases, with 18 bases left in between. The CDR3 loop spans 13 amino acids. CDR3 nucleotide sequence: TGTGCCAGCAGCGACGCCGGGGGGCCCTTCCAGTTCTTC. As protein: CASSDAGGPFQFF.

This clone was detected only a few times. This chain links TRBV5-6 with TRBJ1-6, with unresolved D. The ends were cut back, 1 base at V and 10 bases at J, with 9 bases in the middle. The CDR3 totals 13 residues. Germline V gene lookup returns CDR1 SGHDT and CDR2 YYEEEE. The CDR3 nucleotides are TGTGCCAGCAGCTTGATTGAGGGCTCACCCCTCCACTTT. It encodes CASSLIEGSPLHF.

The J gene is TRBJ1-5, the V gene TRBV28, with TRBD1 identical over 9 bases. CDR1 MDHEN and CDR2 SYDVKM come from the germline V gene. Germline trimming cut 6 bases from V and 8 bases from J; bases unmatched to any gene: 11. CDR3 length: 15 residues. CDR3 bases: TGTGCCAGCAGACGACAGGGGGTGGTTATTAAGCCCCAGCATTTT. Protein: CASRRQGVVIKPQHF.

CDR3 region: CASSRTSGGPDTQYF. DNA for the CDR3: TGTGCCAGCAGCCGGACTAGCGGGGGGCCGGATACGCAGTATTTT. The chain uses TRBV7-6 and TRBJ2-3; 14 nucleotides align to TRBD2. This CDR3 has 15 amino acids. V trimming: 5 bases; J trimming: 6 bases; junction bases outside the gene matches: 4. Germline V lookup: CDR1 SGHVS, CDR2 FNYEAQ.

This sequence joins TRBV7-8 and TRBJ2-3; 7 bases match TRBD1. CDR3 length equals 16 residues. Looked up from germline, CDR1 is SGHVS and CDR2 is FQNEAQ. With 5 bases clipped from V and 2 bases from J, the junction kept 10 bases outside the gene matches. CDR3 in amino acids: CASSPRQGLDTDTQYF. For the CDR3, the DNA is TGTGCCAGCAGCCCGCGACAGGGTCTCGACACAGATACGCAGTATTTT. Full variable domain (rest looked up from reference TRBV7-8 and TRBJ2-3): GAGVSQSPRYKVAKRGQDVALRCDPISGHVSLFWYQQALGQGPEFLTYFQNEAQLDKSGLPSDRFFAERPEGSVSTLKIQRTQQEDSAVYLCASSPRQGLDTDTQYFGPGTRLTVL.

The V and J genes are TRBV28 and TRBJ1-5; D is perhaps TRBD1 (5 bases). The CDR3 length is 14 residues. V gave up 3 bases and J gave up 1 base, with 7 bases separating them. The V gene's germline CDR1 is MDHEN and CDR2 SYDVKM. Here the CDR3 DNA reads TGTGCCAGCAGTTTTGCAGGGAGCAATCAGCCCCAGCATTTT. Protein: CASSFAGSNQPQHF.